This T cell receptor beta chain was captured in a study of T cells after posttransplantation cyclophosphamide. Study-wide points: Blood and skin or GI T cell repertoires showed limited TRB overlap. After PTCy, TRB diversity resembled that of CNI/methotrexate controls. Donor-recipient repertoire similarity was low at 1-2 months, rising over year one.

The CDR3 has 12 amino acids. The germline V gene has CDR1 SQVTM and CDR2 ANQGSEA. V was trimmed by 3 bases and J by 4 bases, leaving 9 bases between them. Cyclophosphamide on days +3 and +4 followed busulfan-fludarabine conditioning and a marrow graft. This clone was counted between two and nine times. The target antigen is unknown. The table came from immunoSEQ multiplex PCR; TCRdb's copy has only in-frame clones and leaves some out. This sample carries some 15,000 clones, none of them present only once. This specimen consisted of PBMCs, obtained after allogeneic stem cell transplant with posttransplant cyclophosphamide. V usage is TRBV29-1 and J usage is TRBJ1-2, with D possibly matching TRBD1 (6 bases). This receptor was identified in a female patient aged 40 to 50 who received an allogeneic stem cell transplant from an unrelated donor, was CMV-positive, and had acute GVHD only. Some T cells may be provided by the graft donor. The CDR3 nucleotides read TGCAGCGTTGACCGGACAGCCTATGGCTACACCTTC. It specifies CSVDRTAYGYTF. Full variable domain (outside the CDR3, taken from reference TRBV29-1 and TRBJ1-2): SAVISQKPSRDICQRGTSLTIQCQVDSQVTMMFWYRQQPGQSLTLIATANQGSEATYESGFVIDKFPISRPNLTFSTLTVSNMSPEDSSIYLCSVDRTAYGYTFGSGTRLTVV.